A selection of T cell receptor beta chains follows, all from one sample in a study of blood T cell repertoires in COVID-19. Measured with immunoSEQ multiplex PCR; TCRdb has only the in-frame clones, and not every one. The sample comprises some 150,000 clones, approximately 91% of which are singletons, and 2.3% rests with the top ten. The material sequenced was peripheral blood. The source is a human donor in a cohort sampled during active COVID-19. Each CDR3 is given with its conserved first and last residue. The order of the fields is D gene, clone size, V gene, J gene, CDR3 DNA, CDR3 protein. A D gene is named only where the DNA matches it firmly. Rows may omit the clone size; those that give it use once, few, many or a size class.

D: .; size: .; V: TRBV15; J: TRBJ1-6; DNA: TGTGCCACCAGCAGAGACAGGACAGATTCACCCCTCCACTTT; CDR3: CATSRDRTDSPLHF
D: .; size: .; V: TRBV6-2/TRBV6-3; J: TRBJ2-7; DNA: TGTGCCAGCAGATACACCGGGACAAGCTACGAGCAGTACTTC; CDR3: CASRYTGTSYEQYF
D: TRBD1; size: .; V: TRBV18; J: TRBJ1-6; DNA: TGTGCCAGCTCTCGGACAGGAGAGAATTCACCCCTCCACTTT; CDR3: CASSRTGENSPLHF
D: TRBD1; size: .; V: TRBV4-3; J: TRBJ2-5; DNA: TGCGCCAGCAGCCTATCGGGACAGCCGGTGGAGACCCAGTACTTC; CDR3: CASSLSGQPVETQYF
D: TRBD1; size: .; V: TRBV18; J: TRBJ1-2; DNA: TGTGCCACCAGGCCCCATACGTCCGGGACAGGGAGCGGCTACACCTTC; CDR3: CATRPHTSGTGSGYTF
D: TRBD2; size: .; V: TRBV7-9; J: TRBJ2-3; DNA: TGTGCCAGCAGCTCCTATAGCGGGGGGGCTGATACGCAGTATTTT; CDR3: CASSSYSGGADTQYF
D: .; size: .; V: TRBV7-9; J: TRBJ1-4; DNA: TGTGCCAGCAGCTTAGTATTTGTTCGGGACTTCGGGACCTATGAAAAACTGTTTTTT; CDR3: CASSLVFVRDFGTYEKLFF
D: TRBD2; size: .; V: TRBV6-5; J: TRBJ2-7; DNA: TGTGCCAGCAGCCAGGGCGGCGGGGGGGTCTACGAGCAGTACTTC; CDR3: CASSQGGGGVYEQYF
D: TRBD2; size: once; V: TRBV4-1; J: TRBJ2-3; DNA: TGCGCCAGCAGCCCCATCGGACTAGCGGGGGGCCTAGAGTATTTT; CDR3: CASSPIGLAGGLEYF
D: TRBD2; size: .; V: TRBV12-5; J: TRBJ2-7; DNA: TGTGCTAGTGGTTTGTTCCCGACTAGCGGGGGGGCCACCTCACATAGCTCCTACGAGCAGTACTTC; CDR3: CASGLFPTSGGATSHSSYEQYF
D: .; size: .; V: TRBV5-4; J: TRBJ1-1; DNA: TGTGCCAGCAGCTTGCGCGGGGGGGCTGTTGAAGCTTTCTTT; CDR3: CASSLRGGAVEAFF
D: .; size: .; V: TRBV24-1; J: TRBJ2-1; DNA: TGTGCCACCAGTGCCACATCCGACAGTTACAATGAGCAGTTCTTC; CDR3: CATSATSDSYNEQFF
D: .; size: .; V: TRBV12-3/TRBV12-4; J: TRBJ1-5; DNA: TGTGCCAGCAGAGTCGGGAATCAGCCCCAGCATTTT; CDR3: CASRVGNQPQHF
D: .; size: .; V: TRBV27; J: TRBJ2-6; DNA: TGTGCCAGCAGTCCACGGCGGGGTCCCCCCTCTGGGGCCAACGTCCTGACTTTC; CDR3: CASSPRRGPPSGANVLTF
D: TRBD2; size: .; V: TRBV14; J: TRBJ2-5; DNA: TGTGCCAGCAGCCAACTGGGTCTTAGCGGGAGGTACCAAGAGACCCAGTACTTC; CDR3: CASSQLGLSGRYQETQYF
D: .; size: .; V: TRBV5-1; J: TRBJ2-3; DNA: TGCGCCAGCAGCTTGGCCTTGAGACGAGGGGGAACAGATACGCAGTATTTT; CDR3: CASSLALRRGGTDTQYF
D: TRBD2; size: .; V: TRBV19; J: TRBJ2-1; DNA: TGTGCCAGTAGTATCCTAGCGGGAGCAGAGAATGAGCAGTTCTTC; CDR3: CASSILAGAENEQFF
D: TRBD1; size: .; V: TRBV5-1; J: TRBJ2-5; DNA: TGCGCCAGCAGCCTGGGACAGCTGTACCAAGAGACCCAGTACTTC; CDR3: CASSLGQLYQETQYF
D: .; size: .; V: TRBV29-1; J: TRBJ1-1; DNA: TGCAGCGTTGAAGACGACAACGGGGACTTCATGAACACTGAAGCTTTCTTT; CDR3: CSVEDDNGDFMNTEAFF
D: .; size: .; V: TRBV5-6; J: TRBJ2-1; DNA: TGTGCCAGCAGCCCGAGACTAATTTCCTACAATGAGCAGTTCTTC; CDR3: CASSPRLISYNEQFF
D: TRBD1; size: once; V: TRBV5-4; J: TRBJ2-3; DNA: TGTGCCAGCAGCTCAACCCAGACAGGGGGCACAGATACGCAGTATTTT; CDR3: CASSSTQTGGTDTQYF
D: TRBD1; size: .; V: TRBV7-3; J: TRBJ1-6; DNA: TGTGCCAGCAGCTCCTCCGGGACAGGGGGCTTTTCACCCCTCCACTTT; CDR3: CASSSSGTGGFSPLHF
D: TRBD2; size: .; V: TRBV5-6; J: TRBJ2-3; DNA: TGTGCCAGCAGCCCCTGGACTAGCGGGAGAGTGAGGACAGATACGCAGTATTTT; CDR3: CASSPWTSGRVRTDTQYF
D: .; size: .; V: TRBV12-3/TRBV12-4; J: TRBJ2-5; DNA: TGTGCCAGCAGTTTAGCCCCCGGGGCCCAGTACTTC; CDR3: CASSLAPGAQYF
D: .; size: once; V: TRBV15; J: TRBJ1-5; DNA: TGTGCCACCAGCAGAGATAGGGGACTGAATCAGCCCCAGCATTTT; CDR3: CATSRDRGLNQPQHF
D: .; size: once; V: TRBV15; J: TRBJ1-2; DNA: TGTGCCACCAGCAGGACGTCTAGCTATGGCTACACCTTC; CDR3: CATSRTSSYGYTF
D: .; size: .; V: TRBV10-3; J: TRBJ2-7; DNA: TGTGCCATCAGTGAGGGGCTCTCGTTCTACGAGCAGTACTTC; CDR3: CAISEGLSFYEQYF
D: .; size: few; V: TRBV4-2; J: TRBJ1-4; DNA: TGTGCCAGCAGCCAAGTGAGTGTCAGGGGACCAACTAATGAAAAACTGTTTTTT; CDR3: CASSQVSVRGPTNEKLFF
D: .; size: few; V: TRBV11-1; J: TRBJ2-3; DNA: TGTGCCAGCAGCTTAACTCGCGGGGCAGATACGCAGTATTTT; CDR3: CASSLTRGADTQYF
D: .; size: .; V: TRBV16; J: TRBJ2-7; DNA: TGTGCCAGCAGCCAATACAGGGTGGACGAGCAGTACTTC; CDR3: CASSQYRVDEQYF
D: .; size: .; V: TRBV5-5; J: TRBJ2-5; DNA: TGTGCCAGCAGCCAAGAACCGACTCGTGGTGGGACCCAGTACTTC; CDR3: CASSQEPTRGGTQYF
D: .; size: .; V: TRBV3-1/TRBV3-2; J: TRBJ1-3; DNA: TGTGCCAGCAGCCATTTATCCGGGAAAGGGAACACCATATATTTT; CDR3: CASSHLSGKGNTIYF
D: .; size: .; V: TRBV21-1; J: TRBJ2-5; DNA: TGTGCCAGCATCTGGAGGGGGACAGGGTACCAAGAGACCCAGTACTTC; CDR3: CASIWRGTGYQETQYF
D: TRBD2; size: .; V: TRBV29-1; J: TRBJ2-1; DNA: TGCAGCGTTGAAGTTCCTAGCGGGAGATTGAATGAGCAGTTCTTC; CDR3: CSVEVPSGRLNEQFF
D: TRBD1; size: .; V: TRBV7-3; J: TRBJ2-1; DNA: TGTGCCAGCAGCCCCGGACAGGGGCTGTTCTTC; CDR3: CASSPGQGLFF
D: TRBD1; size: .; V: TRBV5-1; J: TRBJ2-3; DNA: TGCGCCAGCAGCTCCGGACAGGGTGGTGGAACAGATACGCAGTATTTT; CDR3: CASSSGQGGGTDTQYF
D: TRBD2; size: .; V: TRBV18; J: TRBJ2-1; DNA: TGTGCCAGCTCACCAGGCGGGGGGGCCCCCAATGAGCAGTTCTTC; CDR3: CASSPGGGAPNEQFF
D: .; size: .; V: TRBV6-2/TRBV6-3; J: TRBJ2-3; DNA: TGTGCCAGCAGTTACGCCCAACAGTTATCCTACACAGATACGCAGTATTTT; CDR3: CASSYAQQLSYTDTQYF
D: TRBD2; size: .; V: TRBV24-1; J: TRBJ2-7; DNA: TGTGCCACCAGTGCCGCGGGCGGGGGGGCATACGAGCAGTACTTC; CDR3: CATSAAGGGAYEQYF
D: .; size: .; V: TRBV7-2; J: TRBJ1-6; DNA: TGTGCCAGCAGCTTATATGCTACAGCCTCCTCGGGGAATTCACCCCTCCACTTT; CDR3: CASSLYATASSGNSPLHF
D: .; size: .; V: TRBV20-1; J: TRBJ2-7; DNA: TGCAGTGGAGGCAAAGCCTACGAGCAGTACTTC; CDR3: CSGGKAYEQYF
D: .; size: .; V: TRBV6-5; J: TRBJ2-1; DNA: TGTGCCAGCAGTTACTCGGGAGGCACTAAGTTCTTC; CDR3: CASSYSGGTKFF
D: .; size: .; V: TRBV11-3; J: TRBJ2-1; DNA: TGTGCCAGCAGCCAGGGGTTAGCCAACAATGAGCAGTTCTTC; CDR3: CASSQGLANNEQFF
D: .; size: .; V: TRBV5-1; J: TRBJ2-7; DNA: TGCGCCAGCAGCTCTTCCGGGACAATCCCCTACGAGCAGTACTTC; CDR3: CASSSSGTIPYEQYF
D: .; size: .; V: TRBV5-4; J: TRBJ2-7; DNA: TGTGCCAGCAGCCCCGACATACCACCCTACGAGCAGTACTTC; CDR3: CASSPDIPPYEQYF
D: TRBD2; size: .; V: TRBV14; J: TRBJ2-5; DNA: TGTGCCAGCAGCCAAGATGTGGGACTAGTTGGAGAGACCCAGTACTTC; CDR3: CASSQDVGLVGETQYF
D: .; size: .; V: TRBV5-1; J: TRBJ2-7; DNA: TGCGCCAGCAGCTTGGTCGTCGGGGGGCCCGAGCAGTACTTC; CDR3: CASSLVVGGPEQYF
D: TRBD1; size: .; V: TRBV11-3; J: TRBJ2-2; DNA: TGTGCCAGCAGCTTAGGCCTAAACCCGGGACAGGGTCGGAGAACCGGGGAGCTGTTTTTT; CDR3: CASSLGLNPGQGRRTGELFF
D: .; size: .; V: TRBV4-3; J: TRBJ2-3; DNA: TGCGCCAGCAGCCTCAACCCGGACTTTTCAGATACGCAGTATTTT; CDR3: CASSLNPDFSDTQYF
D: TRBD2; size: .; V: TRBV5-8; J: TRBJ2-3; DNA: TGTGCCAGCAGCTCCCGACTAGCGGGCCCAGATACGCAGTATTTT; CDR3: CASSSRLAGPDTQYF
D: .; size: once; V: TRBV29-1; J: TRBJ1-2; DNA: TGCAGCGCCGCCCTGGGCGTTGACTATGGCTACACCTTC; CDR3: CSAALGVDYGYTF
D: TRBD2; size: .; V: TRBV9; J: TRBJ2-1; DNA: TGTGCCAGCAGCGTAGGACTAGCGGGAGTTAAGGACAATGAGCAGTTCTTC; CDR3: CASSVGLAGVKDNEQFF
D: TRBD1; size: .; V: TRBV5-1; J: TRBJ1-1; DNA: TGCGCCAGCAGCTTGGAGGACAGGGCCGGGACTGAAGCTTTCTTT; CDR3: CASSLEDRAGTEAFF
D: .; size: .; V: TRBV12-3/TRBV12-4; J: TRBJ1-2; DNA: TGTGCCAGCAGGTCAGGGGAGTTTGGCTACACCTTC; CDR3: CASRSGEFGYTF
D: .; size: .; V: TRBV6-2/TRBV6-3; J: TRBJ2-7; DNA: TGTGCCAGCAGTTACTCTCGGGTGCAGGGAAGCTACGAGCAGTACTTC; CDR3: CASSYSRVQGSYEQYF
D: .; size: once; V: TRBV20-1; J: TRBJ2-7; DNA: TGCAGTGCTACGGACAGACTCGAGCAGTACTTC; CDR3: CSATDRLEQYF
D: TRBD2; size: .; V: TRBV5-1; J: TRBJ2-5; DNA: TGCGCCAGCAGCGGGGGACTAGCGGGACGGGAGACCCAGTACTTC; CDR3: CASSGGLAGRETQYF